This is a list of T cell receptor beta chains from one sample in a study of OX40 agonist ivuxolimab in advanced cancers. The method was immunoSEQ multiplex PCR; TCRdb's version includes in-frame clones alone and lacks a portion of them. The table has around 79,000 clones, around nine tenths seen once. The sequenced sample was CD4+ or CD8+ T cells sorted from blood, obtained in a trial of the OX40 agonist ivuxolimab. All receptors derive from an adult with an advanced solid tumor such as melanoma, head and neck, liver or kidney cancer. Each CDR3 is given with its conserved first and last residue. The D gene is left open where the match is weak. Clone size, where shown, is once, few, many, or a class for clones that have expanded.

size	V	D	J	CDR3	DNA
NA	TRBV5-6	NA	TRBJ1-1	CASSPGTRTEAFF	TGTGCCAGCAGCCCGGGGACCCGCACTGAAGCTTTCTTT
NA	TRBV28	NA	TRBJ1-6	CASSPEGQGDNSPLHF	TGTGCCAGCAGCCCAGAGGGTCAGGGTGATAATTCACCCCTCCACTTT
NA	TRBV7-9	NA	TRBJ2-5	CASRRDFGQETQYF	TGTGCCAGCAGAAGGGACTTCGGCCAAGAGACCCAGTACTTC
few	TRBV28	TRBD1	TRBJ1-2	CAVRGLVGYGYTF	TGTGCCGTTAGGGGGCTGGTAGGCTATGGCTACACCTTC
once	TRBV7-2	NA	TRBJ2-7	CASSTLVGYEQYF	TGTGCCAGCAGCACCCTGGTCGGCTACGAGCAGTACTTC
NA	TRBV19	NA	TRBJ1-1	CASSTPGGNTEAFF	TGTGCCAGTAGTACCCCTGGAGGGAACACTGAAGCTTTCTTT
NA	TRBV19	NA	TRBJ1-2	CASTPAAGRDYGYTF	TGTGCCAGTACCCCGGCGGCAGGGAGGGACTATGGCTACACCTTC
NA	TRBV7-9	TRBD2	TRBJ2-7	CASSLEASGSPWEQYF	TGTGCCAGCAGCTTAGAGGCTAGCGGGAGCCCATGGGAGCAGTACTTC
few	TRBV5-1	TRBD2	TRBJ2-2	CASSSVAGGPIGELFF	TGCGCCAGCAGCTCCGTAGCGGGGGGGCCGATCGGGGAGCTGTTTTTT
NA	TRBV11-3	NA	TRBJ2-3	CASSDHRSSTDTQYF	TGTGCCAGCAGCGACCACAGGTCTAGCACAGATACGCAGTATTTT
NA	TRBV30	TRBD1	TRBJ1-2	CAWTPPEGAYGSYTF	TGTGCCTGGACCCCCCCTGAGGGGGCCTACGGGAGCTACACCTTC
few	TRBV5-1	NA	TRBJ1-2	CASSLESADYGYTF	TGCGCCAGCAGCTTGGAGTCCGCAGACTATGGCTACACCTTC
NA	TRBV18	TRBD2	TRBJ2-1	CASSQGLAGAYNEQFF	TGTGCCAGCTCGCAGGGACTAGCGGGAGCCTACAATGAGCAGTTCTTC
NA	TRBV30	NA	TRBJ2-5	CAVKQETQYF	TGTGCCGTAAAGCAAGAGACCCAGTACTTC
NA	TRBV19	NA	TRBJ1-5	CASQLVGYNQPQHF	TGTGCCAGCCAATTAGTGGGGTACAATCAGCCCCAGCATTTT
NA	TRBV7-6	TRBD1	TRBJ2-2	CASSTKPRDRVGDTGELFF	TGTGCCAGCAGCACCAAGCCCCGGGACAGGGTAGGGGACACCGGGGAGCTGTTTTTT
NA	TRBV29-1	NA	TRBJ2-7	CSVSGQGLYEQYF	TGCAGCGTCTCGGGGCAGGGACTCTACGAGCAGTACTTC
NA	TRBV6-1	NA	TRBJ1-1	CASSEVPVGTEAFF	TGTGCCAGCAGTGAAGTGCCCGTGGGCACTGAAGCTTTCTTT
NA	TRBV14	NA	TRBJ1-1	CASSLLMTGNTEAFF	TGTGCCAGCAGCCTCCTAATGACAGGGAACACTGAAGCTTTCTTT
NA	TRBV19	TRBD1	TRBJ2-2	CASSLGTANTGELFF	TGTGCCAGTAGTCTGGGGACAGCGAACACCGGGGAGCTGTTTTTT
few	TRBV6-6	NA	TRBJ2-7	CASSSLSYEQYF	TGTGCCAGCAGTTCCCTCTCCTACGAGCAGTACTTC
NA	TRBV28	NA	TRBJ2-7	CASPNPGTIRREQYF	TGTGCCAGCCCTAACCCCGGGACAATAAGAAGAGAGCAGTACTTC
NA	TRBV14	TRBD1	TRBJ1-1	CASSRETGRDTEAFF	TGTGCCAGCAGCCGAGAGACAGGGCGGGACACTGAAGCTTTCTTT
NA	TRBV5-5	NA	TRBJ1-5	CASSVSGTNQPQHF	TGTGCCAGCAGCGTCTCCGGGACCAATCAGCCCCAGCATTTT
NA	TRBV9	NA	TRBJ1-4	CASSTFSGTNEKLFF	TGTGCCAGCAGCACCTTCTCTGGCACTAATGAAAAACTGTTTTTT
NA	TRBV18	NA	TRBJ1-4	CASSPLHGGDEKLFF	TGTGCCAGCTCACCGCTACATGGAGGGGATGAAAAACTGTTTTTT
NA	TRBV10-3	TRBD1	TRBJ2-7	CAISEDPGQGGPEQYF	TGTGCCATCAGTGAGGATCCGGGACAGGGTGGTCCCGAGCAGTACTTC
NA	TRBV12-5	NA	TRBJ2-7	CASGPWGREAYEQYF	TGTGCTAGTGGCCCCTGGGGCAGGGAAGCCTACGAGCAGTACTTC
once	TRBV11-2	NA	TRBJ1-2	CASSSDEGYTF	TGTGCCAGCAGCTCCGACGAAGGCTACACCTTC
NA	TRBV19	NA	TRBJ1-5	CASRGGSQGNQPQHF	TGTGCCAGTAGGGGGGGGTCGCAAGGCAATCAGCCCCAGCATTTT
NA	TRBV2	TRBD2	TRBJ2-7	CASTGAGGPVSYEQYF	TGTGCCAGCACTGGCGCGGGAGGGCCCGTATCCTACGAGCAGTACTTC
NA	TRBV27	NA	TRBJ1-5	CASSPRLFNQPQHF	TGTGCCAGCAGTCCTAGATTGTTCAATCAGCCCCAGCATTTT
NA	TRBV6-1	NA	TRBJ1-1	CASSGRWDTEAFF	TGTGCCAGCAGTGGGAGGTGGGACACTGAAGCTTTCTTT